These 3 T cell receptor beta chains were all obtained from the same sample, sequenced in a study of CD8+ T cells in alopecia areata. The sequencing template was cDNA reverse transcribed from extracted RNA. The repertoire was sequenced with immunoSEQ multiplex PCR; TCRdb's copy has only in-frame clones and lacks some. This sample has almost 250,000 clones, with approximately 61% found just once. The specimen was CD4+ T cells sorted from blood, collected at week 0. The receptors derive from a human donor with alopecia areata.

The chain carries TRBV9 and TRBJ2-3; possibly TRBD1 or TRBD2 for D (5 bases each). V shed 2 bases and J shed 6 bases, with 13 bases lying between them. This CDR3 has 14 amino acids. The germline V gene encodes CDR1 SGDLS and CDR2 YYNGEE. Here the CDR3 reads CASSVGAAGDTQYF. CDR3 coding DNA: TGTGCCAGCAGCGTGGGAGCCGCAGGGGATACGCAGTATTTT.

This clone turned up a few times. The V gene is TRBV29-1, the J gene TRBJ1-4; D unclear. CDR1 and CDR2 from the germline V gene are SQVTM and ANQGSEA. V was clipped by 4 bases and J by 7 bases, with 10 bases between them. CDR3 length: 12 residues. For the CDR3, the DNA is TGCAGCGTTGGGGGAGACGGTGAAAAACTGTTTTTT. It is translated as CSVGGDGEKLFF.

In its sample, this clone was seen once. The chain uses TRBV4-1 and TRBJ2-1; TRBD2 aligns across 12 bases. The CDR3 has 16 residues. V shed 3 bases, J shed 0 bases, and the junction held 0 bases outside the gene matches. CDR1 is MGHRA and CDR2 is YSYEKL in the germline V gene. CDR3 sequence (DNA): TGCGCCAGCAGCCAGGGACTAGCGGGCTCCTACAATGAGCAGTTCTTC. Residues: CASSQGLAGSYNEQFF.